This T cell receptor beta chain appears in the sequencing data of a study of cytomegalovirus exposure and HLA in healthy donors. Measured with immunoSEQ multiplex PCR; TCRdb has only the in-frame clones, and not every one. Of tens of thousands of clones in the sample, around nine tenths were seen once. Sequenced: PBMCs. The receptor's source is a man younger than 30 in good health and CMV-seronegative.

The CDR3 spells CASSLSGSGDTQYF. CDR3 nucleotide sequence: TGTGCCAGCAGCTTGAGCGGGAGTGGGGATACGCAGTATTTT. The rearrangement links TRBV7-6 to TRBJ2-3, with 8 bases fitting TRBD2. CDR1 and CDR2 (germline): SGHVS, FNYEAQ. Losses at the gene ends were 3 bases for V and 6 bases for J; bases not matched to a gene: 5. The CDR3 runs to 14 residues. Complete variable domain (other parts from reference TRBV7-6 and TRBJ2-3): GAGVSQSPRYKVTKRGQDVALRCDPISGHVSLYWYRQALGQGPEFLTYFNYEAQQDKSGLPNDRFSAERPEGSISTLTIQRTEQRDSAMYRCASSLSGSGDTQYFGPGTRLTVL.